A single sample is the source of the 16 T cell receptor beta chains below, sequenced in a study of radiotherapy plus CTLA-4 blockade in lung cancer. TCRdb's copy holds only in-frame clones and misses some; the assay was immunoSEQ multiplex PCR. The sample yields 75,000 to 100,000 clones, approximately 85% seen once. This specimen was peripheral blood, taken from a patient treated with radiotherapy plus ipilimumab. All receptors derive from a human donor with non-small cell lung cancer who had a partial response to radiotherapy plus ipilimumab.

J is TRBJ2-5 and V is TRBV5-1, with D uncertain. CDR1 and CDR2 from the germline V gene are SGHRS and YFSETQ. There are 14 residues in the CDR3. Trimming left V 4 bases short and J 2 bases short, with 12 bases between. The CDR3 protein is CASSPMWQQETQYF. DNA for the CDR3: TGCGCCAGCAGCCCGATGTGGCAGCAAGAGACCCAGTACTTC.

The V and J genes are TRBV5-1 and TRBJ1-5; no clear D. From germline, CDR1 is SGHRS and CDR2 YFSETQ. The CDR3 totals 15 residues. V lost 3 bases and J lost 0, with 10 bases in between. CDR3 protein: CASSSGVNSNQPQHF. CDR3 nucleotide sequence: TGCGCCAGCAGCTCCGGGGTGAATAGCAATCAGCCCCAGCATTTT.

This chain links TRBV7-3 with TRBJ2-1; maybe TRBD2 (6 bases). The CDR3 totals 18 residues. Trimming removed 2 bases at V and 8 bases at J, with 25 bases between. From germline, CDR1 is SGHTA and CDR2 FQGTGA. The CDR3 protein is CASSLVPMFAGSGHEQFF. Here the CDR3 DNA reads TGTGCCAGCAGCTTAGTCCCCATGTTTGCGGGATCGGGCCATGAGCAGTTCTTC.

The rearrangement uses TRBV2 and TRBJ2-1; a possible D gene is TRBD2 (5 bases). The CDR3 totals 15 residues. Trimming cost V 5 bases and J 2 bases, with 13 bases left between them. CDR1 and CDR2 (germline): SNHLY, FYNNEI. CDR3 in DNA: TGTGCCAGCAGTCCCGGGATTGGACCCTACAATGAGCAGTTCTTC. This sequence encodes CASSPGIGPYNEQFF.

The gene calls are TRBV2 and TRBJ2-7; possibly TRBD1 for D (6 bases). V lost 6 bases, J lost 4 bases, and 16 bases lay in between. Germline values: CDR1 SNHLY, CDR2 FYNNEI. This CDR3 spans 14 amino acids. CDR3 DNA: TGTGCCAGCAGGTGGACAGAAAGGGGGTACGAGCAGTACTTC. It encodes CASRWTERGYEQYF.

The rearrangement joins TRBV5-8 to TRBJ2-1; 7 nucleotides align to TRBD2. The CDR3 extends over 12 amino acids. Unmatched junction bases numbered 5, after V lost 6 bases and J lost 8 bases. The germline V gene encodes CDR1 SGHTS and CDR2 YDEGEE. The CDR3 DNA reads TGTGCCAGCACCCGCCGGGGGGATGAGCAGTTCTTC. Translated, it gives CASTRRGDEQFF. The whole variable domain, remainder taken from reference TRBV5-8 and TRBJ2-1, is EAGVTQSPTHLIKTRGQQATLRCSPISGHTSVYWYQQALGLGLQFLLWYDEGEERNRGNFPPRFSGRQFPNYSSELNVNALELEDSALYLCASTRRGDEQFFGPGTRLTVL.

The chain carries TRBV6-5 and TRBJ2-7; D gene ambiguous. This CDR3 has 15 amino acids. Looked up from germline, CDR1 is MNHEY and CDR2 is SVGAGI. V dropped 6 bases and J dropped 0 bases, with 15 bases sitting between them. This CDR3 reads CASSPRRRSSYEQYF. The CDR3 DNA reads TGTGCCAGCAGCCCTAGGAGACGAAGCTCCTACGAGCAGTACTTC.

This chain uses TRBV2 with TRBJ1-3; the match to TRBD1 covers 7 bases. The germline CDR1 and CDR2 sequences are SNHLY and FYNNEI. The V gene end was trimmed by 6 bases and the J gene end by 1 base; junction bases not matched to a gene: 3. The CDR3 is 14 residues long. CDR3 in DNA: TGTGCCAGCAGGGAGGGACAGTCTGGAAACACCATATATTTT. It translates to CASREGQSGNTIYF.

The CDR3 sequence is CASSLSKGVEQYF. CDR3 bases: TGTGCCAGCAGTTTATCGAAGGGGGTAGAGCAGTACTTC. The gene calls are TRBV27 and TRBJ2-5, with a weak D call TRBD1 (6 bases). This CDR3 comprises 13 residues. CDR1 is MNHEY, CDR2 SMNVEV, per germline (reference sequence). V was trimmed by 0 bases and J by 11 bases, leaving 13 bases between them.

The chain combines TRBV30 with TRBJ2-1; D might be TRBD1 (5 bases). CDR1 and CDR2 from the germline V gene are GTSNPN and SVGIG (reference sequence). The CDR3 covers 12 residues. Trimming shortened V by 3 bases and J by 9 bases, and 12 bases separated the two germline ends. The CDR3 region is CAWSYGAAEQFF. CDR3 DNA: TGTGCCTGGAGCTATGGGGCCGCTGAGCAGTTCTTC. Complete variable domain (other parts from reference TRBV30 and TRBJ2-1): SQTIHQWPATLVQPVGSPLSLECTVEGTSNPNLYWYRQAAGRGLQLLFYSVGIGQISSEVPQNLSASRPQDRQFILSSKKLLLSDSGFYLCAWSYGAAEQFFGPGTRLTVL.

The J gene is TRBJ1-5, the V gene TRBV30; 9 bases are shared with TRBD1. Trimming cost V 0 bases and J 4 bases; bases outside gene matches: 4. The CDR3 extends over 15 amino acids. The germline V gene encodes CDR1 GTSNPN and CDR2 SVGIG (reference sequence). CDR3 sequence reads: CAWSVPGTGNQPQHF. The CDR3 DNA is TGTGCCTGGAGTGTACCTGGGACAGGGAATCAGCCCCAGCATTTT.

The chain couples TRBV7-2 to TRBJ1-1, with D unclear. The CDR3 is 14 amino acids. V was pared by 2 bases and J by 0 bases, with 7 bases between. Germline V CDR1 and CDR2: SGHTA, FQGNSA. CDR3 region: CASSLNSMNTEAFF. CDR3 DNA sequence: TGTGCCAGCAGCTTAAACAGCATGAACACTGAAGCTTTCTTT.

The chain is built from TRBV2 and TRBJ1-4; D unclear. The V gene's germline CDR1 is SNHLY and CDR2 FYNNEI. Trimming removed 4 bases at V and 6 bases at J, with 12 bases between. The CDR3 has 14 residues. The CDR3 nucleotides are TGTGCCAGCAGTGCCGAGGGCTTACATGAAAAACTGTTTTTT. Encoded protein: CASSAEGLHEKLFF.

The rearrangement joins TRBV29-1 to TRBJ2-7; 9 bases match TRBD2. J lost 5 bases, V lost 1 base, and 3 bases had no gene match. The CDR3 covers 13 residues. CDR1 is SQVTM and CDR2 is ANQGSEA in the germline V gene. The CDR3 region is CSVEGAGGHEQYF. Here the CDR3 DNA reads TGCAGCGTTGAAGGGGCGGGGGGGCACGAGCAGTACTTC.

The genes are TRBV14 and TRBJ1-1; D unclear. In germline, CDR1 is SGHDN, CDR2 FVKESK. V lost 4 bases, J lost 1 base, and 7 bases lay in between. The CDR3 has 13 residues. The CDR3 DNA reads as TGTGCCAGCAGCCTGACAACGAACACTGAAGCTTTCTTT. It translates to CASSLTTNTEAFF.

The chain is built from TRBV7-2 and TRBJ2-2; TRBD2 matches at 7 bases. The length of the CDR3 is 16 residues. Germline V CDR1 and CDR2: SGHTA, FQGNSA. J was trimmed by 1 base and V by 7 bases; bases with no gene match: 9. The CDR3 region is CASTPGRGVNTGELFF. In DNA, the CDR3 is TGTGCCAGCACCCCGGGGAGGGGTGTGAACACCGGGGAGCTGTTTTTT.